This T cell receptor (beta chain) was sequenced in a study of T cells in Graves' hyperthyroidism and ophthalmopathy. Uncontrolled infection, other autoimmune disease, pregnancy or lactation excluded patients. Germline lookup yields CDR1 SGHTA and CDR2 FQGTGA. This CDR3 is 18 amino acids long. Trimming at V came to 1 base and at J to 9 bases, leaving 14 bases not matched to a gene. Amplified TCR beta CDR3 regions derived from RNA transcripts. First-round RT-PCR of the TCR CDR3 relied on the HTBI primer set. MiXCR, applied by TCRdb to the multiplex PCR reads, yields one record per CDR3 protein. The sample shows 45,000 to 75,000 distinct CDR3 sequences, about 50% of them seen only once.

The sequence came from a woman in her twenties or thirties with Graves' ophthalmopathy. The chain combines TRBV7-3 with TRBJ2-1; TRBD2 matches 11 bases. The sequencing sample was made of blood. The CDR3 here is CASSLIPVWLAGGGEQFF. The CDR3 DNA is TGTGCCAGCAGCTTAATACCGGTGTGGCTAGCGGGAGGAGGTGAGCAGTTCTTC. Looking up the rest from reference TRBV7-3 and TRBJ2-1 gives the full variable domain: GAGVSQTPSNKVTEKGKYVELRCDPISGHTALYWYRQSLGQGPEFLIYFQGTGAADDSGLPNDRFFAVRPEGSVSTLKIQRTERGDSAVYLCASSLIPVWLAGGGEQFFGPGTRLTVL.